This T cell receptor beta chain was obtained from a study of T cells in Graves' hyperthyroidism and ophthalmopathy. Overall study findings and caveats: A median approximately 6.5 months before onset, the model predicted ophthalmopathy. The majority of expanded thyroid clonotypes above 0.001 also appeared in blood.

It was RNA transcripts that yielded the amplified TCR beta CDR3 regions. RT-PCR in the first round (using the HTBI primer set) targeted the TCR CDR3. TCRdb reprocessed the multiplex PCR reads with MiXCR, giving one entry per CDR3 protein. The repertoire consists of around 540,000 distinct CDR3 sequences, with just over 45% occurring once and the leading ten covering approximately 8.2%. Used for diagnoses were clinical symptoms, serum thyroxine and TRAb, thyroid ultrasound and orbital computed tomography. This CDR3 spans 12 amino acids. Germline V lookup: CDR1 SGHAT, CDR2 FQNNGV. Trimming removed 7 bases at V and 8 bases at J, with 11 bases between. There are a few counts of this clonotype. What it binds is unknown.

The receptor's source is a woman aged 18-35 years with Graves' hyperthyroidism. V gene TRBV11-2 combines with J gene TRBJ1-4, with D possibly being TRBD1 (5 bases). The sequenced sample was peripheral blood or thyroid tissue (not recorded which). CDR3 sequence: CASMGRAEKLFF. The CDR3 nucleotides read TGTGCCAGCATGGGCAGGGCAGAAAAACTGTTTTTT.